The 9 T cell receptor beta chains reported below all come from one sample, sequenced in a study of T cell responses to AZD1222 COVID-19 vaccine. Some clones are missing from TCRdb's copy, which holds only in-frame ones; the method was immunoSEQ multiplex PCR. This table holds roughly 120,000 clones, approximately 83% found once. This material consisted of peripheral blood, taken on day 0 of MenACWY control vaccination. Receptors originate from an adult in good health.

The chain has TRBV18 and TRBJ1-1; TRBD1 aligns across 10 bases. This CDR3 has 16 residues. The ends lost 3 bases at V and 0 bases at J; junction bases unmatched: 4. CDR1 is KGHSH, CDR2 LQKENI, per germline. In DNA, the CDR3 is TGTGCCAGCTCACCGGACAGGGGGGATCTGAACACTGAAGCTTTCTTT. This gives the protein CASSPDRGDLNTEAFF.

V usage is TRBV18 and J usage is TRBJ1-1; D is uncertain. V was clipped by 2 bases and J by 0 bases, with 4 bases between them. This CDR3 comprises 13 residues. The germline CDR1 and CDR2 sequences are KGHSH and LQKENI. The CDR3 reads CASSPSLNTEAFF. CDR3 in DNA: TGTGCCAGCTCACCATCACTGAACACTGAAGCTTTCTTT.

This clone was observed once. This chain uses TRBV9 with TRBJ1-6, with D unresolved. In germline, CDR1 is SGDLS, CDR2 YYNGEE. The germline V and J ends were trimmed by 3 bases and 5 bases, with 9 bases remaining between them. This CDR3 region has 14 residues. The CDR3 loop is CASSAQLDNSPLHF. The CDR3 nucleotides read TGTGCCAGCAGCGCACAGCTCGATAATTCACCCCTCCACTTT.

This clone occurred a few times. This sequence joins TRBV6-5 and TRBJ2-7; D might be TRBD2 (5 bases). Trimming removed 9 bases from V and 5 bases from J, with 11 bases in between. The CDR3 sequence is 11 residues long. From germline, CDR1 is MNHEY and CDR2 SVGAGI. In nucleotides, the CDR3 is TGTGCCAGTGAAGAGGGTCACGAGCAGTACTTC. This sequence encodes CASEEGHEQYF.

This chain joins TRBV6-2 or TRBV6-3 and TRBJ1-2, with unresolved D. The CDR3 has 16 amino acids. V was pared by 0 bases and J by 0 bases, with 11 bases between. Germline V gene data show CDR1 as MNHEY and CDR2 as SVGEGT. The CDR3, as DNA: TGTGCCAGCAGTTACTCTCAACGACGCACTAACTATGGCTACACCTTC. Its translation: CASSYSQRRTNYGYTF.

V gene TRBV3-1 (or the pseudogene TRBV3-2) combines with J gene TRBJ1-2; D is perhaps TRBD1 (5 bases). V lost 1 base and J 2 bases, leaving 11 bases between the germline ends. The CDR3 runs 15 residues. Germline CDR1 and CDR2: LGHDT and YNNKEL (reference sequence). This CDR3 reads CASSQAGGGNYGYTF. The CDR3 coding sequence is TGTGCCAGCAGCCAAGCCGGGGGGGGGAACTATGGCTACACCTTC.

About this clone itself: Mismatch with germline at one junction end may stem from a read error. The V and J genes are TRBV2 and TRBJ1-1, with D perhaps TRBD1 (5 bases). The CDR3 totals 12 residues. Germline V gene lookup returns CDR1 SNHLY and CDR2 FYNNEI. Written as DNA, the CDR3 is TGTGCCAGCAGTGGCCCCGGGACTGCAGCTTTCTTT. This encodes CASSGPGTAAFF.

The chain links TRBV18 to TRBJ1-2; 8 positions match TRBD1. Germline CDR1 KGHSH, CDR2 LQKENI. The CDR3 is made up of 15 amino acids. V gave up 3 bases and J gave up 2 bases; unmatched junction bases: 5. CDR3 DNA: TGTGCCAGCTCACCTCTCGGACAGGGAAACTATGGCTACACCTTC. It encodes CASSPLGQGNYGYTF.

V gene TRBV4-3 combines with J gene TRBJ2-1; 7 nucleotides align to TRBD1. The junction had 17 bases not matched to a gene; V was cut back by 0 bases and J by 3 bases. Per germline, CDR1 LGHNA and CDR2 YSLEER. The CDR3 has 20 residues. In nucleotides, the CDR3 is TGCGCCAGCAGCCAAGAGTGGTTCCGGGACAGTTATCTCGGCTACAATGAGCAGTTCTTC. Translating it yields CASSQEWFRDSYLGYNEQFF.